The clone carrying this TCR beta chain was counted once. This may be a read error, as it is one base from a much larger clone. The CDR3 ends on some other residue instead of the conserved phenylalanine or tryptophan, so this is likely a read error. These data come from a study of T cells in Graves' hyperthyroidism and ophthalmopathy. Looking at the study overall: Once the initial diagnosis was made, peripheral blood was obtained before any treatment.

Patients were excluded because of uncontrolled infection, other autoimmune disease, pregnancy or lactation. This CDR3 has 16 amino acids. Germline CDR1 reads SGHAT; CDR2 reads FQNNGV. V shed 1 base, J shed 8 bases, and the junction held 7 bases outside the gene matches. RNA transcripts provided the source from which TCR beta CDR3 regions were amplified. TCR CDR3 regions were first amplified by RT-PCR with HTBI primers. TCRdb analysed the multiplex PCR reads with MiXCR anew, one entry per CDR3 protein. The profile shows roughly 380,000 distinct CDR3 sequences, roughly 14% of them singletons. This chain uses TRBV11-2 with TRBJ2-1; 11 bases are a match to TRBD1. The sequencing input was blood. This clonotype was sampled from a man under 40 with Graves' hyperthyroidism that later progressed to Graves' ophthalmopathy. CDR3 protein: CASSLVSRTGGDEQFL. The CDR3 DNA reads TGTGCCAGCAGCTTAGTAAGCCGGACAGGGGGCGATGAGCAGTTCCTC.